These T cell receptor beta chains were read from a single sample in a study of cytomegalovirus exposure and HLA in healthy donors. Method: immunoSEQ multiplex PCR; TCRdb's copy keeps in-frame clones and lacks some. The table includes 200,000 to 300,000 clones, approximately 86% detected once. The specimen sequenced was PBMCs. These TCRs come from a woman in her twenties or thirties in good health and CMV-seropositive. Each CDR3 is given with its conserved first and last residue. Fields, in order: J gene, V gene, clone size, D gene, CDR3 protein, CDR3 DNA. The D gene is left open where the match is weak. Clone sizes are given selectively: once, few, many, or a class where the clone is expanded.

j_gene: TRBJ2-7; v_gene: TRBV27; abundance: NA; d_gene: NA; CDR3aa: CASSLRGESYEQYF; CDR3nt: TGTGCCAGCAGTCTCAGGGGGGAGTCCTACGAGCAGTACTTC
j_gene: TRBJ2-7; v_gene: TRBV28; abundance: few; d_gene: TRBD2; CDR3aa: CASTITSGRGEQYF; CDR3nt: TGTGCCAGCACGATTACTAGCGGGAGGGGTGAGCAGTACTTC
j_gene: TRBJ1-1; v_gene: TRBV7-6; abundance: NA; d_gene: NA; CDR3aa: CASSLTRDIEAFF; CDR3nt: TGTGCCAGCAGCTTAACCCGGGACATCGAAGCTTTCTTT
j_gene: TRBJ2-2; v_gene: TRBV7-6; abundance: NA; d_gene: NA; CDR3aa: CASMVTKGEGNTGELFF; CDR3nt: TGTGCCAGCATGGTGACAAAGGGGGAAGGGAACACCGGGGAGCTGTTTTTT
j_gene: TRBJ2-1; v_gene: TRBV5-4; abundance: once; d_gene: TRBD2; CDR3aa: CASNRGLAGDSYNEQFF; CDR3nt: TGTGCCAGCAACCGGGGACTAGCGGGGGATTCCTACAATGAGCAGTTCTTC
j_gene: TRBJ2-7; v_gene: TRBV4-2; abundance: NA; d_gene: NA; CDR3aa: CASSPASFPSYEQYF; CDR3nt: TGTGCCAGCAGCCCAGCGAGTTTCCCCTCCTACGAGCAGTACTTC
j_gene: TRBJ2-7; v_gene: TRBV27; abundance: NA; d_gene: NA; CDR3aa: CATQGRVPYEQYF; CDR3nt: TGTGCCACCCAGGGGAGGGTACCCTACGAGCAGTACTTC
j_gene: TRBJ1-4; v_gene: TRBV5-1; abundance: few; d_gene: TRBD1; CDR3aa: CASSTNGQGGEKLFF; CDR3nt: TGCGCCAGCAGCACGAACGGGCAGGGGGGTGAAAAACTGTTTTTT
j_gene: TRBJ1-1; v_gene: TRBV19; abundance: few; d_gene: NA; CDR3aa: CASSIGGFDTEAFF; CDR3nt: TGTGCCAGTAGTATCGGAGGGTTTGACACTGAAGCTTTCTTT
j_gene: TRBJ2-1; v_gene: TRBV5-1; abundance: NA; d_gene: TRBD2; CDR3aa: CASVKGAGGPNNEQFF; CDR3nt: TGCGCCAGCGTTAAGGGAGCGGGAGGGCCGAACAATGAGCAGTTCTTC
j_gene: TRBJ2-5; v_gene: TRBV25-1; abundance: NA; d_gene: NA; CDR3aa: CASSEFGIETQYF; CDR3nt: TGTGCCAGCAGTGAATTCGGGATCGAGACCCAGTACTTC
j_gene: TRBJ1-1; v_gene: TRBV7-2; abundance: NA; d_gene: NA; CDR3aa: CASSLYVNTEAFF; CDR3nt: TGTGCCAGCAGCTTATATGTGAACACTGAAGCTTTCTTT
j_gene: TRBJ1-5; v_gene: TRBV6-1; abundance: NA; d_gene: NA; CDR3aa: CASSESGAFNQPQHF; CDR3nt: TGTGCCAGCAGTGAAAGTGGGGCTTTCAATCAGCCCCAGCATTTT
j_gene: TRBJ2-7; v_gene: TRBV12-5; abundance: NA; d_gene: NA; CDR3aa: CASALLGAGSYEQYF; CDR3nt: TGTGCTAGTGCCCTCCTTGGGGCAGGCTCCTACGAGCAGTACTTC
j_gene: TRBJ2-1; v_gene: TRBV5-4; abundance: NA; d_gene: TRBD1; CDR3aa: CASSSVLRTGLNEQFF; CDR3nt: TGTGCCAGCAGCTCGGTGTTACGGACAGGGCTCAATGAGCAGTTCTTC
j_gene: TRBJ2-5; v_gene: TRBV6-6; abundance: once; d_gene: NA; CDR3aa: CASIYGPGQETQYF; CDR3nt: TGTGCCAGCATCTATGGTCCAGGACAAGAGACCCAGTACTTC
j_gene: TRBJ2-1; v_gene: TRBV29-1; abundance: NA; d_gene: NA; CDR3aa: CSVEERTYNEQFF; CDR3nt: TGCAGCGTTGAAGAGCGCACCTACAATGAGCAGTTCTTC
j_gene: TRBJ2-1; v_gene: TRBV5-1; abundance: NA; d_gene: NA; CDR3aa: CASSLGASYNEQFF; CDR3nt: TGCGCCAGCAGCTTGGGAGCTTCCTACAATGAGCAGTTCTTC
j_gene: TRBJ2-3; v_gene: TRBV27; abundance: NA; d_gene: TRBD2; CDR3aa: CASSFGGSTDTQYF; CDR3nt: TGTGCCAGCAGTTTCGGGGGGAGCACAGATACGCAGTATTTT
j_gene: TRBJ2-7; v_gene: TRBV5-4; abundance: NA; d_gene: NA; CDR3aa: CASSTEGLLDEQYF; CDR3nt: TGTGCCAGCAGCACGGAGGGGCTTTTGGACGAGCAGTACTTC
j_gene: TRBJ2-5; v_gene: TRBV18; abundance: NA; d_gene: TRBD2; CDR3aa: CASSVGGSREETQYF; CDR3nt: TGTGCCAGCTCAGTTGGCGGGAGCCGGGAAGAGACCCAGTACTTC
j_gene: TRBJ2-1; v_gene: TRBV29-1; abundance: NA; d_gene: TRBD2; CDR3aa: CSVVAGVQDEQFF; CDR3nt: TGCAGCGTCGTAGCGGGAGTTCAGGATGAGCAGTTCTTC
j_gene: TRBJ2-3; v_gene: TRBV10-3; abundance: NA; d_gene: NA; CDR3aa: CAISERTAGTDTQYF; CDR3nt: TGTGCCATCAGTGAGAGGACAGCGGGCACAGATACGCAGTATTTT
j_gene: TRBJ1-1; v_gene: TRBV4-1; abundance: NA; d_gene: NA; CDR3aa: CASSQVGGTTEAFF; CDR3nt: TGCGCCAGCAGCCAAGTCGGAGGGACTACTGAAGCTTTCTTT
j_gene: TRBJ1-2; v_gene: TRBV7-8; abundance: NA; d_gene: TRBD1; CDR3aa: CASSLGDRGLYGYTF; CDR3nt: TGTGCCAGCAGCTTAGGGGACAGGGGGCTCTATGGCTACACCTTC
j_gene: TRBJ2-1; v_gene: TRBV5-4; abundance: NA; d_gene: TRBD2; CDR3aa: CASSGPGLDNEQFF; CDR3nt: TGTGCCAGCAGCGGGCCAGGACTAGACAATGAGCAGTTCTTC
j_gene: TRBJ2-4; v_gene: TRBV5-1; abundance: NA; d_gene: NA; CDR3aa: CASSLTGPTTPYF; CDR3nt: TGCGCCAGCAGCTTGACAGGTCCCACCACCCCTTACTTC
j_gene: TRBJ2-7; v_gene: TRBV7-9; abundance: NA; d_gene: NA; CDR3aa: CASSHKGHLPTEQYF; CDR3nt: TGTGCCAGCAGCCATAAGGGGCACCTGCCGACCGAGCAGTACTTC
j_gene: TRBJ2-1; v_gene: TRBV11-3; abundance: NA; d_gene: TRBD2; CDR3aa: CASSSGTRDNEQFF; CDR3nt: TGTGCCAGCAGCTCGGGGACTAGAGACAATGAGCAGTTCTTC
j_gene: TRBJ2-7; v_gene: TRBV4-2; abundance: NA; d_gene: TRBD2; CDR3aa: CASSQEAGVGYEQYF; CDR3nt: TGTGCCAGCAGCCAAGAAGCGGGAGTCGGGTACGAGCAGTACTTC
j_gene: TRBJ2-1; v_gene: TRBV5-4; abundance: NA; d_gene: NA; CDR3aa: CASSFRRQLHNEQFF; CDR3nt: TGTGCCAGCAGCTTTCGTCGACAGCTCCACAATGAGCAGTTCTTC
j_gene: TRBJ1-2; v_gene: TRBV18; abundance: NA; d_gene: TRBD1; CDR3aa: CASSPPRQGNYGYTF; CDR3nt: TGTGCCAGCTCACCACCTCGACAGGGAAACTATGGCTACACCTTC
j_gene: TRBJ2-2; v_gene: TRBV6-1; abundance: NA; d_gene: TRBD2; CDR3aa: CASSEARGLASGELFF; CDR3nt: TGTGCCAGCAGTGAAGCGAGGGGACTAGCATCCGGGGAGCTGTTTTTT
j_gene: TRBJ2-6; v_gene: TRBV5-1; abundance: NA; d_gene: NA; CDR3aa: CASSLGGGGANVLTF; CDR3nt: TGCGCCAGCAGCTTGGGGGGAGGTGGGGCCAACGTCCTGACTTTC
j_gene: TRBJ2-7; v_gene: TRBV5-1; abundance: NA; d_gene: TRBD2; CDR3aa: CASSFPWTSGSPVTYEQYF; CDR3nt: TGCGCCAGCAGCTTCCCTTGGACTAGCGGTTCTCCTGTCACCTACGAGCAGTACTTC
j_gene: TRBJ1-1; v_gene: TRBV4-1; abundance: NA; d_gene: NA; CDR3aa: CASSPQDPNTEAFF; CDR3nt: TGCGCCAGCAGCCCACAGGACCCGAACACTGAAGCTTTCTTT
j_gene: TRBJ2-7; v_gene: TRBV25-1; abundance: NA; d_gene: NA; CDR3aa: CASGIQDYEQYF; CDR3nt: TGTGCCAGCGGGATACAGGACTACGAGCAGTACTTC
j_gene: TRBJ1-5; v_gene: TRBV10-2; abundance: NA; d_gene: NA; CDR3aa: CASSEQGNQPQHF; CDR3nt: TGCGCCAGCAGTGAGCAGGGCAATCAGCCCCAGCATTTT
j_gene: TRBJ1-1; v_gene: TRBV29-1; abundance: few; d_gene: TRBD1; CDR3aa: CSGQGGGTEAFF; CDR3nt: TGCAGCGGACAGGGGGGGGGTACTGAAGCTTTCTTT
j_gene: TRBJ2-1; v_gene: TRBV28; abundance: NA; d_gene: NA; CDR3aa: CASTGPGESYNEQFF; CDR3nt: TGTGCCAGCACGGGACCAGGGGAGTCCTACAATGAGCAGTTCTTC